This TCR beta chain stems from a study of patients and donors after allogeneic stem cell transplantation. TCRdb fed the RT-PCR reads into MiXCR, producing one record per CDR3 protein. This repertoire shows about 160,000 distinct CDR3 sequences, 24% found once; its top ten account for about 24%. CDR3 size: 12 residues. The germline CDR1 and CDR2 sequences are DFQATT and SNEGSKA (reference sequence). Comments on this clonotype: Mismatch with germline at one junction end may stem from a read error.

V gene TRBV20-1 combines with J gene TRBJ1-1; 8 bases line up with TRBD1. Material for sequencing was blood, either unsorted or a sorted T cell fraction (not recorded which). The receptor was isolated from a human donor who was either an allogeneic HSCT recipient or a stem cell or donor lymphocyte infusion donor (not recorded which). It is not recorded whose cells these are; they may come from a transplant donor. CDR3 sequence (DNA): TGTTCGCCATTCACAGGGGGCACTGAAGCTTTCTTT. It yields the protein CSPFTGGTEAFF.